The T cell receptor beta chain described here comes from a study of cytomegalovirus exposure and HLA in healthy donors. Findings of the study overall: Rarity marked most TCR sequences, yet some public TCRs occurred in many donors.

Trimming stripped 3 bases from V and 7 bases from J, with 12 bases between. Per germline, CDR1 MDHEN and CDR2 SYDVKM. CDR3 size: 14 residues. Notes on this clone: The target antigen is unknown.

The protocol was immunoSEQ multiplex PCR, while the TCRdb copy is restricted to in-frame clones and leaves out a portion. The sample holds about 260,000 clones, less than 95% seen once. This chain joins TRBV28 and TRBJ2-2; D unclear. Sequenced sample: PBMCs. The sequence derives from a woman aged 30 to 39 in good health and CMV-seronegative. This CDR3 reads CASSFRRQNGELFF. CDR3 sequence (DNA): TGTGCCAGCAGTTTTCGAAGGCAGAACGGGGAGCTGTTTTTT.